This TCR beta chain was identified during a study of T cell responses to AZD1222 COVID-19 vaccine. Study results and limitations: Close to half of all spike-specific TCRs reportedly target regions of the variants that are unmutated. White British ancestry dominated among donors, who included more females, and clonal diversity was possibly underestimated.

This clone has a handful of counts. The antigen is unknown. Sequencing was performed with immunoSEQ multiplex PCR; in TCRdb, only in-frame clones are kept and a portion is missing. The sample carries 130,000 or so clones, roughly 85% recorded once. CDR1 and CDR2 (germline): KGHDR, SFDVKD. The ends lost 6 bases at V and 6 bases at J; junction bases unmatched: 8. The CDR3 loop spans 14 amino acids. Sequences were derived from peripheral blood, sampled 28 days after the second dose of the MenACWY control vaccine. The receptor comes from an adult who received the MenACWY meningococcal vaccine as a control. The rearrangement uses TRBV24-1 and TRBJ1-2; 8 bases align to TRBD1. The DNA for the CDR3 is TGTGCCACCAGTAGGGGACAGGCCGAGGATGGCTACACCTTC. Encoded protein: CATSRGQAEDGYTF.